The rows below give T cell receptor beta chains drawn from one sample of a study of blood T cell repertoires in COVID-19. TCRdb keeps only in-frame clones here, not all; method: immunoSEQ multiplex PCR. The table has around 59,000 clones, over 80% seen once. The sequenced material came from peripheral blood. Source of these receptors: a man in his 60s with acute or convalescent COVID-19. Both conserved end residues are part of each CDR3. The order of the fields is CDR3 DNA, CDR3 protein, clone size, J gene, D gene, V gene. The D gene is left open where the match is weak. Clone size appears in some rows only: once, few, many, or a class for an expanded clone.

DNA: TGCGCCAGCAGCCAAGAGGGGCCAGCGGGAGCCCACAATGAGCAGTTCTTC; CDR3: CASSQEGPAGAHNEQFF; size: .; J: TRBJ2-1; D: TRBD2; V: TRBV4-1
DNA: TGCGCCAGCACGGGGGAGGGTGAAAAACTGTTTTTT; CDR3: CASTGEGEKLFF; size: .; J: TRBJ1-4; D: .; V: TRBV5-1
DNA: TGTGCCAGCAGCAACCGGGACAGGGCGGCAGATACGCAGTATTTT; CDR3: CASSNRDRAADTQYF; size: .; J: TRBJ2-3; D: TRBD1; V: TRBV11-3
DNA: TGTGCCAGCAGCTCCCTCTCCCGGCAGCAAGGGGCCCAGTTCTTC; CDR3: CASSSLSRQQGAQFF; size: .; J: TRBJ2-1; D: .; V: TRBV13
DNA: TGTGCCAGCAGCTCTGGGGACAGGGTGATGAGCTCTGGAAACACCATATATTTT; CDR3: CASSSGDRVMSSGNTIYF; size: .; J: TRBJ1-3; D: TRBD1; V: TRBV5-6
DNA: TGTGCCAGCAGCAAAGAGGTCAGGGGGATCTATGGCTACACCTTC; CDR3: CASSKEVRGIYGYTF; size: .; J: TRBJ1-2; D: .; V: TRBV21-1
DNA: TGTGCCAGCAGCTTGGACAGGGGGAGGGATGAGCAGTTCTTC; CDR3: CASSLDRGRDEQFF; size: few; J: TRBJ2-1; D: TRBD1; V: TRBV7-3
DNA: TGCGCCAGCAGCCAAGATCGGGAGTCCGGGGAGCTGTTTTTT; CDR3: CASSQDRESGELFF; size: .; J: TRBJ2-2; D: .; V: TRBV4-3
DNA: TGTGCCACCAGTGATTTAGGGGGGGGCGGTCAAGAGACCCAGTACTTC; CDR3: CATSDLGGGGQETQYF; size: .; J: TRBJ2-5; D: .; V: TRBV24-1
DNA: TGCAGCGCCGTCCGTAAAGAGACCCAGTACTTC; CDR3: CSAVRKETQYF; size: .; J: TRBJ2-5; D: .; V: TRBV29-1
DNA: TGTGCCTGGAGTGTTGGGGGGACAGGGAACACTGAAGCTTTCTTT; CDR3: CAWSVGGTGNTEAFF; size: .; J: TRBJ1-1; D: TRBD1; V: TRBV30
DNA: TGTGCCAGCTCACCCGAGGGACAGATCAGCTATGGCTACACCTTC; CDR3: CASSPEGQISYGYTF; size: .; J: TRBJ1-2; D: TRBD1; V: TRBV18
DNA: TGTGCCAGTAGTCCGTGGGGGACTAGCGGAAAACAAAGGGAGACCCAGTACTTC; CDR3: CASSPWGTSGKQRETQYF; size: .; J: TRBJ2-5; D: TRBD2; V: TRBV19
DNA: TGTGCCAGCAGCCAAGAAGGGGACAGAGGCTACGAGCAGTACTTC; CDR3: CASSQEGDRGYEQYF; size: .; J: TRBJ2-7; D: TRBD1; V: TRBV14
DNA: TGCAGCGTTGACTCACCGGGACAGGGTAGGAGAAACACCATATATTTT; CDR3: CSVDSPGQGRRNTIYF; size: .; J: TRBJ1-3; D: TRBD1; V: TRBV29-1
DNA: TGTGCCCAGCAGGTAGGGAGGGTATTAACTGAAGCTTTCTTT; CDR3: CAQQVGRVLTEAFF; size: once; J: TRBJ1-1; D: .; V: TRBV5-5
DNA: TGTGCCTGGAGTACAGGGGCCAGGGGGGTGAACACTGAAGCTTTCTTT; CDR3: CAWSTGARGVNTEAFF; size: .; J: TRBJ1-1; D: TRBD1; V: TRBV30
DNA: TGTGCCAGTAGTACCGACAGGGCGCAGCCCCAGCATTTT; CDR3: CASSTDRAQPQHF; size: .; J: TRBJ1-5; D: TRBD1; V: TRBV19
DNA: TGTGCCAGCAGCTCCGGGACAGGGGGCAGTGTAATCGGGGAAAAACTGTTTTTT; CDR3: CASSSGTGGSVIGEKLFF; size: .; J: TRBJ1-4; D: TRBD1; V: TRBV11-2
DNA: TGTGCCAGCAGGTCTAGCGGCCCCTACGAGCAGTACTTC; CDR3: CASRSSGPYEQYF; size: .; J: TRBJ2-7; D: TRBD2; V: TRBV28
DNA: TGTGCCAGCAGTTTGGCTAGCGCTAGCACAGATACGCAGTATTTT; CDR3: CASSLASASTDTQYF; size: .; J: TRBJ2-3; D: .; V: TRBV28
DNA: TGTGCCAGCAGCTTAGGTCGGGTAGATACGCAGTATTTT; CDR3: CASSLGRVDTQYF; size: .; J: TRBJ2-3; D: .; V: TRBV11-1
DNA: TGTGCCAGCAGTTACGGGACAGGCAATCAGCCCCAGCATTTT; CDR3: CASSYGTGNQPQHF; size: .; J: TRBJ1-5; D: TRBD1; V: TRBV2
DNA: TGTGCTAGCAGCACGGGACTAGCGGGAAAAGAGCAGTACTTC; CDR3: CASSTGLAGKEQYF; size: once; J: TRBJ2-7; D: TRBD2; V: TRBV7-7
DNA: TGTGCCAGCTCACCAAACGGTCAGGGCTCTGGAAACACCATATATTTT; CDR3: CASSPNGQGSGNTIYF; size: .; J: TRBJ1-3; D: .; V: TRBV18
DNA: TGTGCCAGCAGCTTAAGGGGGGACCCCCAAGAGACCCAGTACTTC; CDR3: CASSLRGDPQETQYF; size: .; J: TRBJ2-5; D: .; V: TRBV7-3
DNA: TGTGCCAGCAGAAGGCAGGGAGGCTTCGGCCAGCCCCAGCATTTT; CDR3: CASRRQGGFGQPQHF; size: .; J: TRBJ1-5; D: .; V: TRBV27
DNA: TGTGCCAGTAGTATAGGGGACAGGGGGCGAGGTCGCACTGAAGCTTTCTTT; CDR3: CASSIGDRGRGRTEAFF; size: .; J: TRBJ1-1; D: TRBD1; V: TRBV19
DNA: TGTGCCAGCAGCTCCTCTTTTGCGGGCTCCTACAATGAGCAGTTCTTC; CDR3: CASSSSFAGSYNEQFF; size: .; J: TRBJ2-1; D: .; V: TRBV5-6
DNA: TGCGCCAGCAGCTTGGGCAGGGATGATTCACCCCTCCACTTT; CDR3: CASSLGRDDSPLHF; size: .; J: TRBJ1-6; D: .; V: TRBV5-1
DNA: TGTGCCAGCAGCGGAGCCGGGACAGGAGTATACGAGCAGTACTTC; CDR3: CASSGAGTGVYEQYF; size: .; J: TRBJ2-7; D: TRBD1; V: TRBV5-6
DNA: TGTGCCAGCAGTTGGACTGGCGAGCAGTACTTC; CDR3: CASSWTGEQYF; size: .; J: TRBJ2-7; D: .; V: TRBV12-3/TRBV12-4
DNA: TGTGCCACCAGACAGGGGGCGCGGAGTTCTGAAGCTTTCTTT; CDR3: CATRQGARSSEAFF; size: .; J: TRBJ1-1; D: TRBD1; V: TRBV15
DNA: TGTGCCAGCAGCTCTGGACTAGCGAGAGGAGAGACCCAGTACTTC; CDR3: CASSSGLARGETQYF; size: .; J: TRBJ2-5; D: TRBD2; V: TRBV7-9
DNA: TGTGCTGCCTACCCCACTATAGCGGGACTCGATGAGCAGTTCTTC; CDR3: CAAYPTIAGLDEQFF; size: .; J: TRBJ2-1; D: TRBD2; V: TRBV30
DNA: TGTGCCACCAGCAGCGCTCCGGGACAGGGAAACGGGGAGCTGTTTTTT; CDR3: CATSSAPGQGNGELFF; size: .; J: TRBJ2-2; D: TRBD1; V: TRBV15
DNA: TGTGCCAGCAGCTTAGATGGAGTCCAGCAAGAGACCCAGTACTTC; CDR3: CASSLDGVQQETQYF; size: .; J: TRBJ2-5; D: .; V: TRBV11-3
DNA: TGCGCCAGCAGCTTGGGACTTGTGCAGGGCACTGAAGCTTTCTTT; CDR3: CASSLGLVQGTEAFF; size: .; J: TRBJ1-1; D: .; V: TRBV5-1
DNA: TGTGCCACCAGCCAACGAGGGGCGGGAGGCTACACCTTC; CDR3: CATSQRGAGGYTF; size: .; J: TRBJ1-2; D: .; V: TRBV15
DNA: TGTGCCAGCAGGACAGGGTACTCCTACGAGCAGTACTTC; CDR3: CASRTGYSYEQYF; size: .; J: TRBJ2-7; D: TRBD1; V: TRBV6-5
DNA: TGCAGCGTTGAAGATGGACAGGGGGGCACCTACGAGCAGTACTTC; CDR3: CSVEDGQGGTYEQYF; size: few; J: TRBJ2-7; D: TRBD1; V: TRBV29-1
DNA: TGTGCCATCAGTGAGCCGGGGACAGGCTATGGCTACACCTTC; CDR3: CAISEPGTGYGYTF; size: .; J: TRBJ1-2; D: TRBD1; V: TRBV10-3
DNA: TGTGCCAGTAGTATAGTGGGGGGTTCTGGGGCCAACGTCCTGACTTTC; CDR3: CASSIVGGSGANVLTF; size: .; J: TRBJ2-6; D: .; V: TRBV19
DNA: TGCAGGGCCCAAGGAGGCACTGAAGCTTTCTTT; CDR3: CRAQGGTEAFF; size: .; J: TRBJ1-1; D: .; V: TRBV20-1
DNA: TGTGCCAGCAGCCCGGGCTCCCCGACAGGGTTGGGTGGCTACACCTTC; CDR3: CASSPGSPTGLGGYTF; size: few; J: TRBJ1-2; D: .; V: TRBV21-1
DNA: TGTGCCAGCAGGGAAAACAGGGGCCCCAGCTCTGGGGCCAACGTCCTGACTTTC; CDR3: CASRENRGPSSGANVLTF; size: once; J: TRBJ2-6; D: TRBD1; V: TRBV2
DNA: TGTGCCAGCAGACCCCCCGGGGAGCCCCAGCATTTT; CDR3: CASRPPGEPQHF; size: few; J: TRBJ1-5; D: .; V: TRBV28
DNA: TGTGCCAGTTCTCCCACACAGAACACTGAAGCTTTCTTT; CDR3: CASSPTQNTEAFF; size: .; J: TRBJ1-1; D: .; V: TRBV19
DNA: TGTGCCAGCAGCACGACTCGGCGGGAGACCCAGTACTTC; CDR3: CASSTTRRETQYF; size: .; J: TRBJ2-5; D: .; V: TRBV13
DNA: TGTGCCAGTAGTATCCGCAGAGGGGGCTTTGAGGAGCTGTTTTTT; CDR3: CASSIRRGGFEELFF; size: .; J: TRBJ2-2; D: TRBD1; V: TRBV19
DNA: TGTGCCAGCAGCGCCGGGACAGGGAGGAACATTCAGTACTTC; CDR3: CASSAGTGRNIQYF; size: .; J: TRBJ2-4; D: TRBD1; V: TRBV9
DNA: TGTGCCAGCAGCTCGGCCGGGACAGGGATCACCGGGGAGCTGTTTTTT; CDR3: CASSSAGTGITGELFF; size: few; J: TRBJ2-2; D: TRBD1; V: TRBV11-2
DNA: TGTGCCAGCAGTTTAGGCGGGAGCACCTACGAGCAGTACTTC; CDR3: CASSLGGSTYEQYF; size: .; J: TRBJ2-7; D: TRBD2; V: TRBV28
DNA: TGTGCCAGTAGTGCAGGAGGGGGCCAGCCCCAGCATTTT; CDR3: CASSAGGGQPQHF; size: .; J: TRBJ1-5; D: TRBD1; V: TRBV19
DNA: TGTGCCAGCAGCCGATTAGCGGGAGACATCACAGATACGCAGTATTTT; CDR3: CASSRLAGDITDTQYF; size: medium-sized; J: TRBJ2-3; D: TRBD2; V: TRBV25-1
DNA: TGTGCCAGCAGCGGATACGGGACTAGCGGAGCGTTCAATGAGCAGTTCTTC; CDR3: CASSGYGTSGAFNEQFF; size: .; J: TRBJ2-1; D: TRBD2; V: TRBV7-2